This TCR beta chain is from a study of glioma-infiltrating T cells after dendritic cell vaccination. Findings and limits, study-wide: Higher pretreatment TIL content predicted longer progression-free time and survival.

This sample's time point: after dendritic cell vaccination, including at tumor progression/relapse. No glioblastoma patient carried an isocitrate dehydrogenase mutation. Per germline, CDR1 MNHNS and CDR2 SASEGT. The CDR3 is 15 residues long. The ends lost 7 bases at V and 2 bases at J; junction bases unmatched: 7. Worth noting for this clone: Antigen specificity is unknown.

Clones were sequenced by immunoSEQ multiplex PCR, and TCRdb holds only the in-frame ones, with some missing. The data show around 100,000 clones, 80% to 85% seen once. Source: blood, taken after dendritic cell vaccination. The rearrangement links TRBV6-1 to TRBJ1-3; 8 bases map to TRBD1. This clonotype originated in a human donor with glioblastoma. CDR3: CASTMTGEAGNTIYF. The CDR3 bases are TGTGCCAGCACCATGACAGGGGAGGCTGGAAACACCATATATTTT.